This TCR beta chain comes out of a study of cytomegalovirus exposure and HLA in healthy donors. Study outcomes and limitations: Solely CMV serostatus was available to characterize immune exposure. Presence/absence analyses assumed roughly uniform sequencing depth across donors.

Remarks on this clone: The antigen is unknown.

The PCR contained 60 Vbeta and 13 Jbeta primers. Libraries were prepared by immunoSEQ multiplex PCR; TCRdb keeps only in-frame clonotypes and omits some of them. The data hold 55,000 to 75,000 clones, with 70% to 85% observed a single time. Trimming at V came to 4 bases and at J to 0 bases, leaving 3 bases not matched to a gene. The CDR3 consists of 15 residues. Germline CDR1 is MNHEY and CDR2 is SMNVEV (reference sequence). The chain joins TRBV27 to TRBJ2-1, with 7 bases identical to TRBD1. This TCR was sampled from a human donor in good health. Source material: PBMCs. The chain's CDR3 is CASSWDSPSYNEQFF. The CDR3 DNA reads as TGTGCCAGCAGTTGGGACAGCCCCTCCTACAATGAGCAGTTCTTC.